The T cell receptor beta chain described here comes from a study of T-cell memory formation after mild COVID-19. Study in general: Clusters were largely donor specific.

In its sample, this clonotype was seen a few times. Its antigen remains unknown. Study-level points and caveats: Contracting clones from day 15 to 85 showed balanced CD4/CD8; later expanders favored CD4+. Prior to infection, memory already included some responding clones, suggesting cross-reactive memory joined.

The CDR3 covers 15 residues. The J segment lost 3 bases and the V segment lost 2 bases, leaving 6 bases of the junction unmatched. Germline V lookup: CDR1 SGHRS, CDR2 YFSETQ. It was 5'RACE with constant-segment primers that produced the TCR alpha and TCR beta cDNA libraries, which carried sample barcodes and UMIs. TCRdb re-called the 5' RACE reads through MiXCR, storing one row per CDR3 protein. The repertoire holds around 220,000 distinct CDR3 sequences, over 15% seen once, with approximately 3.5% in the top ten. Sample: PBMCs or a T cell subset sorted from them (not recorded which). The clonotype was recovered from a man between 18 and 35 years old who had mild COVID-19 (a few samples of this study predate the infection). Cell type and time point are not known. The chain links TRBV5-1 to TRBJ1-2, with TRBD1 identical over 8 bases. The CDR3 reads CASSLTPTGDYGYTF. Written as DNA, the CDR3 is TGCGCCAGCAGCTTAACTCCGACAGGGGACTATGGCTACACCTTC.